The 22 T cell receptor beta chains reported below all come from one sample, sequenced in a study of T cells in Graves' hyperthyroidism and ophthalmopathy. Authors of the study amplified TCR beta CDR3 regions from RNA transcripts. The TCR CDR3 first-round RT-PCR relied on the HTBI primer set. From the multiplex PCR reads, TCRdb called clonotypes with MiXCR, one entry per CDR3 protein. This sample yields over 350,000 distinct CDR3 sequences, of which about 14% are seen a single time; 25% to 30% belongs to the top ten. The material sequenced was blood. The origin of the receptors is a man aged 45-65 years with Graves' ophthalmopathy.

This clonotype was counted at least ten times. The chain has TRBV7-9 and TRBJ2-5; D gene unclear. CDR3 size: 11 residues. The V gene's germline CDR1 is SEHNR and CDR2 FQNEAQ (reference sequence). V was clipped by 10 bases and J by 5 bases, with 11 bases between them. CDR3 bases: TGTGCCATCATAGCACGGGAGACCCAGTACTTC. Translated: CAIIARETQYF.

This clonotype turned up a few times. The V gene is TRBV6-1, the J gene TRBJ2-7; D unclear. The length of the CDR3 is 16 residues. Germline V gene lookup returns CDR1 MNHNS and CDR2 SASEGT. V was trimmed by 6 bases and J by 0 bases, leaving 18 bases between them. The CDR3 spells CASSHRRFGGSYEQYF. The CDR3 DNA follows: TGTGCCAGCAGCCACCGACGATTCGGTGGCTCCTACGAGCAGTACTTC.

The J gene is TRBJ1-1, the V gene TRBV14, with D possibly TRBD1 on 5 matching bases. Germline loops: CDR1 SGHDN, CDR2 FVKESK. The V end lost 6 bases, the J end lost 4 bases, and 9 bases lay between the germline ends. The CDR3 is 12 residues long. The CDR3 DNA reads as TGTGCCAGCAGTCTGGGACCCACTGAAGCTTTCTTT. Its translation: CASSLGPTEAFF. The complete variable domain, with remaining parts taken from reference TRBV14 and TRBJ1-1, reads EAGVTQFPSHSVIEKGQTVTLRCDPISGHDNLYWYRRVMGKEIKFLLHFVKESKQDESGMPNNRFLAERTGGTYSTLKVQPAELEDSGVYFCASSLGPTEAFFGQGTRLTVV.

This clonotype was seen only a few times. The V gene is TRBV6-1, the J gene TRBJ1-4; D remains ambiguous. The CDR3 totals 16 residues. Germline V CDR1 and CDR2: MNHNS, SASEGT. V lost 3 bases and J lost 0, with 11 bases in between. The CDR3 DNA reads TGTGCCAGCAGTGACCCGAGAGGAGCAACTAATGAAAAACTGTTTTTT. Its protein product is CASSDPRGATNEKLFF.

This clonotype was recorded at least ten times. CDR3: CAWKAGGGANVLTF. The CDR3 DNA reads as TGTGCCTGGAAAGCTGGAGGTGGGGCCAACGTCCTGACTTTC. The chain joins TRBV30 to TRBJ2-6, with D possibly TRBD2 on 5 matching bases. Germline CDR1 and CDR2: GTSNPN and SVGIG (reference sequence). Trimming removed 4 bases at V and 3 bases at J, with 10 bases between. The CDR3 is made up of 14 amino acids.

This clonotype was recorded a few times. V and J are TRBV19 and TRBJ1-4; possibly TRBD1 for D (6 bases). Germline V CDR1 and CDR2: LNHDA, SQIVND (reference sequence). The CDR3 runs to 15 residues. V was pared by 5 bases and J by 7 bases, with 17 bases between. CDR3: CASSSTSGDLEKLFF. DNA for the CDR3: TGTGCCAGTAGTTCGACATCAGGGGATCTTGAAAAACTGTTTTTT.

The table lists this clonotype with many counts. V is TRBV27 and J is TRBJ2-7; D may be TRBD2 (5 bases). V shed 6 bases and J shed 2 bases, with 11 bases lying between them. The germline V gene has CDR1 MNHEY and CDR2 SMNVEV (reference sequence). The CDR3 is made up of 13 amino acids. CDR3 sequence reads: CASRKTGTYEQYF. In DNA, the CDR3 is TGTGCCAGCAGGAAGACGGGAACCTACGAGCAGTACTTC.

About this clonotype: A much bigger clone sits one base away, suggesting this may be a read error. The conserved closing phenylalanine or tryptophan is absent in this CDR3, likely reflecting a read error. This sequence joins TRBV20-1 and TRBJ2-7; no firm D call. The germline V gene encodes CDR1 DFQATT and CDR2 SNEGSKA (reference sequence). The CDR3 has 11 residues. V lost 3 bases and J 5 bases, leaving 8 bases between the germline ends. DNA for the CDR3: TGCAGTGCTAGGGGCGGTAACGAGCAGTACCTC. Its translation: CSARGGNEQYL.

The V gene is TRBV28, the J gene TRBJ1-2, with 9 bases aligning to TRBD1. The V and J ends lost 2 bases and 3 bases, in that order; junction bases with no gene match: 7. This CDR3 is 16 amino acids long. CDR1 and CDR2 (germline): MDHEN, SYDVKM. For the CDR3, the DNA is TGTGCCAGCAGTTTAGGATCCGGGACAGGGTACTATGGCTACACCTTC. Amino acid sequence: CASSLGSGTGYYGYTF.

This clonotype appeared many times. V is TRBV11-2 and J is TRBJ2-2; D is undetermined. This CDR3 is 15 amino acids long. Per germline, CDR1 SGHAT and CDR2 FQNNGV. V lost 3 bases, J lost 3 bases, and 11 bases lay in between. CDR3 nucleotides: TGTGCCAGCAGCTTTGTGACATTCGACACCGGGGAGCTGTTTTTT. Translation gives CASSFVTFDTGELFF.

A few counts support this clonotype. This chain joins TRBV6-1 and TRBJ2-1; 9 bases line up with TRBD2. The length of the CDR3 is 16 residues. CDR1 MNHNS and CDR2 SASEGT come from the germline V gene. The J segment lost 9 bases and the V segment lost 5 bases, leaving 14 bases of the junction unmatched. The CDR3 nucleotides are TGTGCCAGCAGTTACGGCCCTAGCGGGACATTCGGTGAGCAGTTCTTC. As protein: CASSYGPSGTFGEQFF.

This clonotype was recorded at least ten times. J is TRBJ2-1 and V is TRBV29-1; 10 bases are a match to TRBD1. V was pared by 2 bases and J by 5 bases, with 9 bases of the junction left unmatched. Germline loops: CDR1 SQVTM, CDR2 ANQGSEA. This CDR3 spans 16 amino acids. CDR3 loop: CSVEFPDRGLDNEQFF. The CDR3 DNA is TGCAGCGTTGAATTCCCCGACAGGGGGCTAGACAATGAGCAGTTCTTC.

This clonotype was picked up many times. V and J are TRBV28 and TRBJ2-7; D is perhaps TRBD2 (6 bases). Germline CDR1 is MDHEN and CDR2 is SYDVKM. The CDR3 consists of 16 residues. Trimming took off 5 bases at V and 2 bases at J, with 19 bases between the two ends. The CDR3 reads CASSLGTRSFPYEQYF. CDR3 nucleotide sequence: TGTGCCAGCAGTCTAGGGACTCGTTCTTTTCCCTACGAGCAGTACTTC.

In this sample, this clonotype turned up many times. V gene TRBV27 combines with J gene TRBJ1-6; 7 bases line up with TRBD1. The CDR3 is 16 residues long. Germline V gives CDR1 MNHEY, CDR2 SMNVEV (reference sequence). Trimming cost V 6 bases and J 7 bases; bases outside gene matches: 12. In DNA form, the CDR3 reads TGTGCCAGCAGCACAACCGGACAGGCGGTCAATTCACCCCTCCACTTT. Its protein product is CASSTTGQAVNSPLHF.

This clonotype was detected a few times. The CDR3 region is CATSKQGLEGDTQYF. CDR3 sequence (DNA): TGTGCCACCAGCAAACAGGGTCTAGAAGGGGATACGCAGTATTTT. The chain joins TRBV15 to TRBJ2-3, with D perhaps TRBD1 (6 bases). Germline V gene lookup returns CDR1 LNHNV and CDR2 YYDKDF (reference sequence). The ends were cut back, 4 bases at V and 6 bases at J, with 17 bases in the middle. This CDR3 region has 15 residues.

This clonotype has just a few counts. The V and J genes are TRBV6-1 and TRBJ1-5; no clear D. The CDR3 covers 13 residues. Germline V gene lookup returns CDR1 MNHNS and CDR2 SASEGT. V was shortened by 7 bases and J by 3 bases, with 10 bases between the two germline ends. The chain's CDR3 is CASTGGLNQPQHF. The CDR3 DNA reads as TGTGCCAGCACGGGAGGACTCAATCAGCCCCAGCATTTT.

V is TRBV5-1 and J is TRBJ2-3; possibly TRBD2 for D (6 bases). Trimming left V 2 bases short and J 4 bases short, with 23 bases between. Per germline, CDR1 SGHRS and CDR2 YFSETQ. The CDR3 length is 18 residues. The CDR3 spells CASSFSRSRSPGADTQYF. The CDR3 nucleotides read TGCGCCAGCAGCTTTTCCAGGAGCCGGTCCCCGGGGGCAGATACGCAGTATTTT.

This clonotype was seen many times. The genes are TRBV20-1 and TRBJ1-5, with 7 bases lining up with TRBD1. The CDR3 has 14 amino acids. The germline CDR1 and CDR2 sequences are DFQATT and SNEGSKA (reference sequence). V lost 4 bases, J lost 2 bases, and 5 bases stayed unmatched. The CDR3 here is CSATEGGGNQPQHF. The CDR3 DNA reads TGCAGTGCTACCGAAGGGGGCGGCAATCAGCCCCAGCATTTT.

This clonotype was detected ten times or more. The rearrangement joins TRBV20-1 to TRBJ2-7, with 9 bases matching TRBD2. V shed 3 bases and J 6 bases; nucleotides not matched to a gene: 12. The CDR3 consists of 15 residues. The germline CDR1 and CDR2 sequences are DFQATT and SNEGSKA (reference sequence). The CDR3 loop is CSARVRGRGTVEQYF. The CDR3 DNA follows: TGCAGTGCTAGGGTTCGCGGGAGGGGTACTGTCGAGCAGTACTTC.

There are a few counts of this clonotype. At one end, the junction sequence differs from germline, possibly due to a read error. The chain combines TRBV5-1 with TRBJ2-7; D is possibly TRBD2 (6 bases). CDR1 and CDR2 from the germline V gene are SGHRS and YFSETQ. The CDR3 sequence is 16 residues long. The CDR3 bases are TGCGCCAGCAGCTATAACGTAGCGGCTAGCTCCTACGGGCAGTACTTC. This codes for CASSYNVAASSYGQYF.

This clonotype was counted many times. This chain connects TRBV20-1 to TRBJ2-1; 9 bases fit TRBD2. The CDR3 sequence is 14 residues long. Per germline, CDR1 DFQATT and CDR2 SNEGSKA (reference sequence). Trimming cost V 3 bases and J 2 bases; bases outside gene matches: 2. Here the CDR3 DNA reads TGCAGTGCTAGGACTAGCGGTACCTACAATGAGCAGTTCTTC. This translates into CSARTSGTYNEQFF.

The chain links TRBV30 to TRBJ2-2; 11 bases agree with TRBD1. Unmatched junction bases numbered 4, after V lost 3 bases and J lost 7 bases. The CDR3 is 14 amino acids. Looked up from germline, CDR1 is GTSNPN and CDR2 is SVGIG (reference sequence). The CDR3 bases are TGTGCCTGGAGAGGGACAGGGGGTATCGGGGAGCTGTTTTTT. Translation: CAWRGTGGIGELFF.